This T cell receptor beta chain was documented in a study of T cell repertoires in cytomegalovirus infection. A word on this clonotype: Its antigen is currently unknown.

In TCRdb, the reads were re-called with MiXCR into one record per CDR3 protein. In the table there are about 68,000 distinct CDR3 sequences, under 25% of which are singletons. This CDR3 comprises 14 residues. Germline-derived CDR1 and CDR2 are MGHRA and YSYEKL. Trimming removed 0 bases from V and 2 bases from J, with 7 bases in between. Sequenced sample: PBMCs, sequenced either directly or after in vitro stimulation (not recorded which). The V and J genes are TRBV4-1 and TRBJ2-5, with D unresolved. This TCR derives from a human donor in good health (CMV status not recorded). Some clones in this sample may be carry-over from other donors' samples. This CDR3 is CASSQEDLQETQYF. CDR3 sequence (DNA): TGCGCCAGCAGCCAAGAAGACTTGCAAGAGACCCAGTACTTC.